This T cell receptor beta chain was sequenced in a study of OX40 agonist ivuxolimab in advanced cancers. Turning to the study itself: The diagnoses of dose-escalation patients were hepatocellular carcinoma, melanoma, renal cell or head and neck cancer. Broader study findings: The study observed clonal expansion of CD4+ and CD8+ blood T cells by week 6 at 0.1 to 3.0 mg/kg.

Trimming removed 1 base at V and 3 bases at J, with 15 bases between. CDR1 is MNHNS and CDR2 is SASEGT in the germline V gene. The CDR3 is made up of 16 amino acids. Baseline was the first blood sampling point, followed by cycle 4 day 1 and cycle 7 day 1. As for this clone: The target antigen is unknown.

Assay used: immunoSEQ multiplex PCR; TCRdb lists only in-frame clones, some missing. Of tens of thousands of clones in the sample, roughly four fifths were seen once. Sequencing used CD4+ or CD8+ T cells sorted from blood, obtained in a trial of the OX40 agonist ivuxolimab. The sequence derives from an adult with an advanced solid tumor such as melanoma, head and neck, liver or kidney cancer. V usage is TRBV6-1 and J usage is TRBJ2-5; perhaps TRBD2 as D (6 bases). CDR3: CASSEGRGWDEETQYF. The CDR3 region has the DNA TGTGCCAGCAGTGAAGGGAGGGGATGGGATGAAGAGACCCAGTACTTC.